The clone carrying this T cell receptor (beta chain) appeared a few times. Its specificity is unknown. The sample is drawn from a study of metastatic and nonmetastatic thyroid tumors. Study as a whole: Patients with malignant and benign thyroid disease provided blood and tumor or nodule tissue, whose repertoires were compared. Overall study results and limits: Malignant tumors reportedly showed significantly higher TCR beta diversity than benign nodules in both blood and tumor.

Thyroid surgery had not been preceded by any treatment in any patient. The germline gives CDR1 MNHEY, CDR2 SMNVEV (reference sequence). V gave up 6 bases and J gave up 8 bases, with 13 bases separating them. This CDR3 region has 13 residues. TCRdb re-clonotyped the PCR reads through MiXCR. The table lists 20,000 or so clones, about 20% of them singletons, with roughly an eighth in the top ten. The gene calls are TRBV27 and TRBJ1-4, with D uncertain. Sequencing input: tumor tissue. The TCR comes from a female donor with papillary thyroid cancer or a benign thyroid nodule (not recorded which). Some clones in this sample may be carry-over from other donors' samples. In DNA form, the CDR3 reads TGTGCCAGCAGCCCCCTAGGTTACGAAAAACTGTTTTTT. Protein: CASSPLGYEKLFF.